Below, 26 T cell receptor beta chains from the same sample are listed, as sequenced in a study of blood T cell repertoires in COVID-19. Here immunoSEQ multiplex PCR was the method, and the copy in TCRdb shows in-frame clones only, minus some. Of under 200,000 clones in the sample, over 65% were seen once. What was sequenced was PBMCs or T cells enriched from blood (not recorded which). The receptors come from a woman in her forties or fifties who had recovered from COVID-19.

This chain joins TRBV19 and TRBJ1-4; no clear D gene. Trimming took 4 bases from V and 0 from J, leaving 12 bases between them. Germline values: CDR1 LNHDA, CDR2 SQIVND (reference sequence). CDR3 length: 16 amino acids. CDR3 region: CASSTREGPTNEKLFF. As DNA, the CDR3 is TGTGCCAGTAGTACCCGGGAAGGCCCAACTAATGAAAAACTGTTTTTT. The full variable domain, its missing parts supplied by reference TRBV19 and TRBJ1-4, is DGGITQSPKYLFRKEGQNVTLSCEQNLNHDAMYWYRQDPGQGLRLIYYSQIVNDFQKGDIAEGYSVSREKKESFPLTVTSAQKNPTAFYLCASSTREGPTNEKLFFGSGTQLSVL.

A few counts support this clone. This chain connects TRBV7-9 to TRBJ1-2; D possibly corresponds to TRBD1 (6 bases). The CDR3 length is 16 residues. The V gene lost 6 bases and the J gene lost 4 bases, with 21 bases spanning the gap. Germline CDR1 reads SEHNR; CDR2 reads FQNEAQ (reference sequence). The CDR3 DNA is TGTGCCAGCAGGCCTTACGGCGGGGGCAGATCCTATGGCTACACCTTC. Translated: CASRPYGGGRSYGYTF.

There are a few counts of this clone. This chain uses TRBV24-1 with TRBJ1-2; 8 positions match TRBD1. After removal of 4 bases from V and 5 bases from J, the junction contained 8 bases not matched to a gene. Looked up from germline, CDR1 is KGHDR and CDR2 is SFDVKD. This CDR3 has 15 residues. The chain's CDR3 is CATSDPGQGAYGYTF. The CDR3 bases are TGTGCCACCAGTGACCCCGGGCAGGGGGCTTATGGCTACACCTTC.

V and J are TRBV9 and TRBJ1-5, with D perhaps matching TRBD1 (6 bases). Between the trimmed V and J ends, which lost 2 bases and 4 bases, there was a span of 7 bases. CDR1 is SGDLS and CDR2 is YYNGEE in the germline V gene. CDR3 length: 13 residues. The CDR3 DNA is TGTGCCAGCAGCGTTACAGGGAATCAGCCCCAGCATTTT. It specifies CASSVTGNQPQHF.

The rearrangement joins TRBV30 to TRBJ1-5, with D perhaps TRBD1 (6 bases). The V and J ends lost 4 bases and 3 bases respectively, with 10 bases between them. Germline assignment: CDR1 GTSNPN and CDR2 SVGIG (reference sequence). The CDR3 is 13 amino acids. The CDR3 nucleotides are TGTGCCTGGAACCGACAGGACAATCAGCCCCAGCATTTT. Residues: CAWNRQDNQPQHF.

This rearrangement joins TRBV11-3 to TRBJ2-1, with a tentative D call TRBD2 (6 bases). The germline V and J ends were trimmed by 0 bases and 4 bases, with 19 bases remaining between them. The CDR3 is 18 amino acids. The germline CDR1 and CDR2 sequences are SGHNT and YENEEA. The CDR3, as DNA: TGTGCCAGCAGCTTAGATCATTTGGTAGGCGGGAATTACAATGAGCAGTTCTTC. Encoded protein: CASSLDHLVGGNYNEQFF.

The CDR3 region is CASSLGLAVRETQYF. CDR3 nucleotide sequence: TGTGCCAGCAGCTTGGGTCTAGCGGTCCGGGAGACCCAGTACTTC. The chain employs TRBV5-4 and TRBJ2-5; TRBD2 matches 7 bases. CDR3 size: 15 residues. Trimming cost V 0 bases and J 5 bases; bases outside gene matches: 7. The germline V gene encodes CDR1 SGHNT and CDR2 YYREEE (reference sequence).

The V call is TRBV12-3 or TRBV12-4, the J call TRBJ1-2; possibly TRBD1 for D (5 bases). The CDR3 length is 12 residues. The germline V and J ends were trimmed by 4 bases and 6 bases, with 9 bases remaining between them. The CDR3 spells CASSSGGDGYTF. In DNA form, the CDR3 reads TGTGCCAGCAGTTCCGGGGGGGATGGCTACACCTTC.

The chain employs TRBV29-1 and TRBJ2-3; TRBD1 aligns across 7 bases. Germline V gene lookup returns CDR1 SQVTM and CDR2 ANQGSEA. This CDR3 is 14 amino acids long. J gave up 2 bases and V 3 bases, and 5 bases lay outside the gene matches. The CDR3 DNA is TGCAGCGTTGAGAGGGGGCTTAACACAGATACGCAGTATTTT. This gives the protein CSVERGLNTDTQYF.

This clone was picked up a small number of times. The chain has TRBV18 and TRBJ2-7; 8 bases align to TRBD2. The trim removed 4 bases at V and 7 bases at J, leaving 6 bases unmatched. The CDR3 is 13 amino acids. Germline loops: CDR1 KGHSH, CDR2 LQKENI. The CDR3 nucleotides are TGTGCCAGCTCACGATCCCCGGGGGGGGAGCAGTACGTC. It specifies CASSRSPGGEQYV.

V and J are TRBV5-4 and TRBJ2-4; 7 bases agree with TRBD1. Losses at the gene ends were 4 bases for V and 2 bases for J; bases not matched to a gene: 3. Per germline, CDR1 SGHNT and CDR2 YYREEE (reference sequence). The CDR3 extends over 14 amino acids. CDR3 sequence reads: CASSHRGSKNIQYF. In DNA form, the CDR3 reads TGTGCCAGCAGCCACAGGGGTTCCAAAAACATTCAGTACTTC. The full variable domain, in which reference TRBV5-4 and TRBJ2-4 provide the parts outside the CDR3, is ETGVTQSPTHLIKTRGQQVTLRCSSQSGHNTVSWYQQALGQGPQFIFQYYREEENGRGNFPPRFSGLQFPNYSSELNVNALELDDSALYLCASSHRGSKNIQYFGAGTRLSVL.

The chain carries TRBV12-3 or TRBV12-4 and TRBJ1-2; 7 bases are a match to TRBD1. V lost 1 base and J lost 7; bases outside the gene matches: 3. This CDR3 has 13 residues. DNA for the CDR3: TGTGCCAGCAGTTTAGAGGCAGGGGGTGGCTACACCTTC. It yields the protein CASSLEAGGGYTF.

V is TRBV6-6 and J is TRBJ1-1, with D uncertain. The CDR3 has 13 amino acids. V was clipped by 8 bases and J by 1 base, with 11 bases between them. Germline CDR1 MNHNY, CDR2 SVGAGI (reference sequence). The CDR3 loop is CASGLVRNTEAFF. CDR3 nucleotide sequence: TGTGCCAGCGGCCTGGTCCGGAACACTGAAGCTTTCTTT.

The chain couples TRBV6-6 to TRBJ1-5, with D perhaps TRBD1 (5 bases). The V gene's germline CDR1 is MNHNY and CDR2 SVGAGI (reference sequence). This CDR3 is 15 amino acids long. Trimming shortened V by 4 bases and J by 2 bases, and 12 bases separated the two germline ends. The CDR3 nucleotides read TGTGCCAGCAGTTCCCCAGGGTCGGGCAATCAGCCCCAGCATTTT. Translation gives CASSSPGSGNQPQHF.

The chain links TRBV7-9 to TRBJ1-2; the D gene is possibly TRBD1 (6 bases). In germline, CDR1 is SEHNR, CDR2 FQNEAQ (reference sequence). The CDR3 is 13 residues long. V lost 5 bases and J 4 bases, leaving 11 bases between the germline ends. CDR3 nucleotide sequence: TGTGCCAGCAGCCCAGGGGACCTCTATGGCTACACCTTC. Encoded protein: CASSPGDLYGYTF.

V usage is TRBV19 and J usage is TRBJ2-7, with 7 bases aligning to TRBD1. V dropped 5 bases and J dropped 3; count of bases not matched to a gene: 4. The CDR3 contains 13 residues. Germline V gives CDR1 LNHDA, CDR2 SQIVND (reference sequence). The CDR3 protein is CASSVTGFYEQYV. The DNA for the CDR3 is TGTGCCAGTAGTGTGACAGGGTTCTACGAGCAGTACGTC.

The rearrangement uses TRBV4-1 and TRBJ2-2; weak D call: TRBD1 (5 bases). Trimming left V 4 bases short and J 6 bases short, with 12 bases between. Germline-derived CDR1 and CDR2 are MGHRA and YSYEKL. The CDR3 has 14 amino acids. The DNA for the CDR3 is TGCGCCAGCAGCCCGCGCCAGGGTCCCGGGGAGCTGTTTTTT. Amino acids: CASSPRQGPGELFF.

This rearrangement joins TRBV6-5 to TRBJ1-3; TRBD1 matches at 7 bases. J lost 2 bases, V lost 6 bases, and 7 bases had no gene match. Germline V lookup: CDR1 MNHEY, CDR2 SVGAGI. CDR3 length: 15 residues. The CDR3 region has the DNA TGTGCCAGCAGCGATAGACAGGGTCCTGGAAACACCATATATTTT. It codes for CASSDRQGPGNTIYF.

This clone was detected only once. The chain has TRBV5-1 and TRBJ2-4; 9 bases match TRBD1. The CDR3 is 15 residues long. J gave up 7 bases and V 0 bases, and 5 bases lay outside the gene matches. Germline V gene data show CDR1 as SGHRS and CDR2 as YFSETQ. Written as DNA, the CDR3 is TGCGCCAGCAGCTTGGGACAGGGGGACGGTAACATTCAGTACTTC. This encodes CASSLGQGDGNIQYF.

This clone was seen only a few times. The CDR3 coding sequence is TGTGCCAGCAGTTTCGGATCGGCGTCCGGGTCTGTGTATGGCTACACCTTC. This translates into CASSFGSASGSVYGYTF. The V and J genes are TRBV28 and TRBJ1-2; D is ambiguous. The germline CDR1 and CDR2 sequences are MDHEN and SYDVKM. V was clipped by 3 bases and J by 5 bases, with 22 bases between them. The CDR3 loop spans 17 amino acids.

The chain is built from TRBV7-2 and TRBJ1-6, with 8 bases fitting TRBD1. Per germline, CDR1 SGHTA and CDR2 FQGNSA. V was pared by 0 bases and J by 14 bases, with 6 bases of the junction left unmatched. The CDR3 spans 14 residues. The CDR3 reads CASSLARQGATLHF. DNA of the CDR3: TGTGCCAGCAGCTTAGCACGTCAGGGGGCGACCCTCCACTTT.

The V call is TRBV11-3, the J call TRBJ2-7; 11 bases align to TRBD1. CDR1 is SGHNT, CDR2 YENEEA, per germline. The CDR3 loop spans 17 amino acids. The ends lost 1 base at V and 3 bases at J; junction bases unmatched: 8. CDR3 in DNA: TGTGCCAGCAGCTTAGTTCGGGTCGGGACAGGGGGCTACGAGCAGTACGTC. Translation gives CASSLVRVGTGGYEQYV.

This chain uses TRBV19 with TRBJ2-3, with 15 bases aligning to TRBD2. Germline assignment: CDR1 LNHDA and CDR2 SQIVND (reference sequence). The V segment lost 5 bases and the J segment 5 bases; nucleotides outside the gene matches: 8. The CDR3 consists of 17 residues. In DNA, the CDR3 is TGTGCCAGTAGTCCCTCGGGACTAGCGGGGGGCATAGATACGCAGTATTTT. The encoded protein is CASSPSGLAGGIDTQYF.

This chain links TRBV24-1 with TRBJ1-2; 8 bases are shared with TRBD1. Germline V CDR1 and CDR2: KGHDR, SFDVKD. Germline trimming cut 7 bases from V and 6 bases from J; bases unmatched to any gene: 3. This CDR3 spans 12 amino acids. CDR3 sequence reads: CATSRTGNGYTF. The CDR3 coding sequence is TGTGCCACCAGCAGGACAGGGAATGGCTACACCTTC.

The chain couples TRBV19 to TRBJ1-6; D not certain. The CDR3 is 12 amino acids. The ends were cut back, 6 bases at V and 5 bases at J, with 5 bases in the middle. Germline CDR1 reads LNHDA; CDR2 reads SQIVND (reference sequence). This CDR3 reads CASRSNNSPLHF. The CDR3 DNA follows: TGTGCCAGTAGGAGCAATAATTCACCCCTCCACTTT.

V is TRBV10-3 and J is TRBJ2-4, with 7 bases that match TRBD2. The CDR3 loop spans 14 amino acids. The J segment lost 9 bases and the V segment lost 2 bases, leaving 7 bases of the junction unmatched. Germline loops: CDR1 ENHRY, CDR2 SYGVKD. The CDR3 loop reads CAISEAAGEGIQYF. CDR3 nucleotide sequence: TGTGCCATCAGTGAGGCTGCGGGGGAGGGCATTCAGTACTTC.